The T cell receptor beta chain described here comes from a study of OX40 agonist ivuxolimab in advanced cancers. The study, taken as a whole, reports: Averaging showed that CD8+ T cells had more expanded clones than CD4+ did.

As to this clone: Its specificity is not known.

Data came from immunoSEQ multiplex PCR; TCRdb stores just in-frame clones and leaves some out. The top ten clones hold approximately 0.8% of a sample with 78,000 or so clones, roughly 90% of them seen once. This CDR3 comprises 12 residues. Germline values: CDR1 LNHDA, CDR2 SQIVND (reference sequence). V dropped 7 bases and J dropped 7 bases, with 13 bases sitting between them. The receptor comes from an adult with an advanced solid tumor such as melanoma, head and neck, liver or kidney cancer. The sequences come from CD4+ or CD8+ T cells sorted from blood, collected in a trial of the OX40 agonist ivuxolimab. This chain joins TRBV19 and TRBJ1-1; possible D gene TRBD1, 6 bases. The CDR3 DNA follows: TGTGCCAGTAAACACAGGGATAGTGAAGCTTTCTTT. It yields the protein CASKHRDSEAFF.